The 12 T cell receptor beta chains given below trace back to one sample, sequenced in a study of blood T cell repertoires in COVID-19. TCRdb's table, derived via immunoSEQ multiplex PCR, lists solely in-frame clones and lacks some. The table has a few hundred thousand clones, around 85% seen once. The sequenced sample consisted of PBMCs or T cells enriched from blood (not recorded which). The receptor set was obtained from a woman in her fifties or sixties who had recovered from COVID-19.

The sample holds a few counts of this clone. The rearrangement uses TRBV23-1 and TRBJ1-4, with D perhaps TRBD1 (5 bases). TRBV23-1 is known as an ORF, though its function is uncertain. This CDR3 contains 15 residues. V dropped 3 bases and J dropped 3 bases, with 11 bases sitting between them. CDR3 nucleotides: TGCGCCAGCAGTCAGGCCGGGACTCCTAATGAAAAACTGTTTTTT. It is translated as CASSQAGTPNEKLFF.

The chain recombines TRBV10-3 with TRBJ1-2; D might be TRBD1 (6 bases). The CDR3 runs 14 residues. Germline V gene sequence: CDR1 ENHRY, CDR2 SYGVKD. V dropped 7 bases and J dropped 0 bases, with 12 bases sitting between them. The CDR3 region is CAINGQHSNYGYTF. The CDR3 DNA is TGTGCCATCAACGGACAGCATTCTAACTATGGCTACACCTTC.

The V and J genes are TRBV4-1 and TRBJ1-1; the D gene is possibly TRBD1 (5 bases). Trimming shortened V by 1 base and J by 4 bases, and 16 bases separated the two germline ends. This CDR3 has 16 amino acids. The germline CDR1 and CDR2 sequences are MGHRA and YSYEKL. CDR3 protein: CASSQVRPDRATEAFF. As DNA, the CDR3 is TGCGCCAGCAGCCAAGTCAGGCCCGACAGAGCCACTGAAGCTTTCTTT.

The gene calls are TRBV5-8 and TRBJ2-7; 11 nucleotides line up with TRBD2. Germline CDR1 and CDR2: SGHTS and YDEGEE. J was trimmed by 7 bases and V by 1 base; bases with no gene match: 13. The CDR3 sequence is 17 residues long. CDR3 in DNA: TGTGCCAGCAGCTTGATAGCGGGAGGGCCCTCGTTTGCGGAGCAGTACTTC. It is translated as CASSLIAGGPSFAEQYF.

The chain joins TRBV3-1 (or the pseudogene TRBV3-2) to TRBJ2-1; 9 nucleotides line up with TRBD2. This CDR3 comprises 16 residues. V gave up 3 bases and J gave up 4 bases; unmatched junction bases: 7. CDR1 LGHDT and CDR2 YNNKEL come from the germline V gene (reference sequence). CDR3 sequence (DNA): TGTGCCAGCAGCCAGAGGCTAGCGGGACCGTACAATGAGCAGTTCTTC. Its protein product is CASSQRLAGPYNEQFF.

This chain uses TRBV10-2 with TRBJ2-5, with D possibly matching TRBD2 (6 bases). Germline V gene sequence: CDR1 WSHSY, CDR2 SAAADI. The CDR3 is 14 amino acids. V was clipped by 6 bases and J by 1 base, with 12 bases between them. The CDR3 loop reads CASSGGLIQETQYF. DNA of the CDR3: TGCGCCAGCAGCGGGGGACTGATCCAAGAGACCCAGTACTTC.

The V and J genes are TRBV18 and TRBJ1-4; 8 bases align to TRBD1. With V trimmed by 1 base and J by 6 bases, 4 bases remained unmatched. The CDR3 is 15 residues long. Looked up from germline, CDR1 is KGHSH and CDR2 is LQKENI. The CDR3 sequence is CASSPRPGQDEKLFF. The DNA for the CDR3 is TGTGCCAGCTCACCACGGCCGGGACAGGATGAAAAACTGTTTTTT.

The chain links TRBV29-1 to TRBJ2-7; TRBD2 matches at 9 bases. The junction had 10 bases not matched to a gene; V was cut back by 4 bases and J by 3 bases. Germline assignment: CDR1 SQVTM and CDR2 ANQGSEA. The CDR3 has 15 residues. This CDR3 reads CSVVPAGTSNYEQYF. CDR3 in DNA: TGCAGCGTTGTCCCCGCCGGGACTAGCAACTACGAGCAGTACTTC.

With respect to this clone: One end of the junction varies from germline; a read error may be responsible. The chain employs TRBV7-2 and TRBJ2-7; 10 bases line up with TRBD2. Germline values: CDR1 SGHTA, CDR2 FQGNSA. The CDR3 is 15 residues long. CDR3 sequence: CASSLAGTSAYEQYF. CDR3 coding DNA: TGTGCCAGCAGCCTAGCCGGGACTAGCGCCTACGAGCAGTACTTC.

CDR3 in amino acids: CASSLETGKGSPLHF. CDR3 bases: TGCGCCAGCAGCTTGGAAACAGGGAAAGGATCACCCCTCCACTTT. The chain couples TRBV5-1 to TRBJ1-6, with a possible D match to TRBD1 (6 bases). Deletions cut 0 bases from V and 10 bases from J, with 14 bases between. There are 15 residues in the CDR3. Germline V lookup: CDR1 SGHRS, CDR2 YFSETQ.

The CDR3 coding sequence is TGTGCCAGTAGTAGAAGACAGGGTAGCACCGGGGAGCTGTTTTTT. Protein product: CASSRRQGSTGELFF. This rearrangement joins TRBV19 to TRBJ2-2; 7 positions match TRBD1. The CDR3 is made up of 15 amino acids. CDR1 and CDR2 from the germline V gene are LNHDA and SQIVND (reference sequence). Trimming took 4 bases from V and 4 from J; bases not matched to a gene: 6.

This clone has at least ten counts. The V call is TRBV6-5, the J call TRBJ2-5; TRBD1 is a possible D gene (6 bases). From germline, CDR1 is MNHEY and CDR2 SVGAGI. V was pared by 2 bases and J by 2 bases, with 15 bases between. The CDR3 runs 16 residues. The CDR3 protein is CASSYPRGTQQETQYF. CDR3 nucleotides: TGTGCCAGCAGTTACCCCAGAGGGACACAACAAGAGACCCAGTACTTC.